The present TCR beta chain was sequenced within a study of shared clonotypes between healthy human individuals. Generated by immunoSEQ multiplex PCR, the TCRdb table keeps only in-frame clones and is missing some. Here the sample spans about 2.4 million clones, approximately 93% being singletons. This CDR3 spans 16 amino acids. The V segment lost 6 bases and the J segment 3 bases; nucleotides outside the gene matches: 12. Looked up from germline, CDR1 is MDHEN and CDR2 is SYDVKM. This receptor was taken from a man between 18 and 29 years old in good health. Some clones in this sample may be carry-over from other donors' samples. Sequencing was performed on naive CD4+ T cells from PBMCs. Subset meaning: CD45RA+ positively selected. The gene calls are TRBV28 and TRBJ1-2; 8 bases map to TRBD1. CDR3 sequence: CASSQPGTGDYYGYTF. In nucleotides, the CDR3 is TGTGCCAGCAGCCAACCCGGGACAGGAGATTACTATGGCTACACCTTC.